The 8 T cell receptor beta chains given below trace back to one sample, sequenced in a study of breast tumors, draining lymph nodes, adjacent tissues. Using its own MiXCR run on the multiplex PCR reads, TCRdb lists one record per CDR3 protein. The sample lists 20,000 or so distinct CDR3 sequences, 43% seen once, with roughly a fifth in the top ten. Material for sequencing was breast tumor tissue. The receptor source for this set is a female donor with breast cancer. Some clones in this sample may be carry-over from other donors' samples.

Sample share makes this clonotype medium-sized (0.01 to 0.1%). V is TRBV14 and J is TRBJ1-6; D gene ambiguous. This CDR3 is 13 amino acids long. The germline gives CDR1 SGHDN, CDR2 FVKESK. V was shortened by 5 bases and J by 14 bases, with 16 bases between the two germline ends. The CDR3 loop reads CASSAGLGRSLHF. The CDR3 nucleotides are TGTGCCAGCAGCGCCGGGCTAGGGAGGTCCCTCCACTTT.

The chain carries TRBV7-2 and TRBJ1-1; D is perhaps TRBD1 (6 bases). The CDR3 has 16 residues. V was pared by 4 bases and J by 0 bases, with 15 bases between. In germline, CDR1 is SGHTA, CDR2 FQGNSA. CDR3 coding DNA: TGTGCCAGCAGCTCGCAGGGACAAGTAATGAACACTGAAGCTTTCTTT. Protein: CASSSQGQVMNTEAFF.

This clonotype was counted at least ten times. At one boundary the junction diverges from the germline segment, which might be a read error. The chain uses TRBV7-2 and TRBJ1-2; 7 nucleotides line up with TRBD1. The CDR3 totals 15 residues. Germline assignment: CDR1 SGHTA and CDR2 FQGNSA. The chain's CDR3 is CASSSRGASDYGYPF. The CDR3 region has the DNA TGTGCCAGCAGCTCCAGGGGGGCGAGTGACTATGGCTACCCCTTC.

This clonotype was recorded many times. At one end the junction does not follow the germline gene, possibly because of a read error. In DNA form, the CDR3 reads TGTGCCAGCAGTCACTCAGGGAATAGCAATCAGCCCCAGCATTTT. The encoded protein is CASSHSGNSNQPQHF. The chain couples TRBV6-5 to TRBJ1-5, with a possible D match to TRBD1 (5 bases). The CDR3 consists of 15 residues. Germline CDR1 reads MNHEY; CDR2 reads SVGAGI.

This clonotype occurred many times. This chain joins TRBV18 and TRBJ2-1, with D maybe TRBD2 (5 bases). V was cut by 0 bases and J by 2 bases, with 8 bases left in between. The CDR3 sequence is 15 residues long. Per the germline V gene, CDR1 is KGHSH and CDR2 is LQKENI. The CDR3 DNA sequence: TGTGCCAGCTCACCACCGGGGAGAACCTACAATGAGCAGTTCTTC. Encoded protein: CASSPPGRTYNEQFF.

By frequency in the sample, this clonotype is medium-sized. V gene TRBV20-1 combines with J gene TRBJ2-5, with 7 nucleotides matching TRBD1. In germline, CDR1 is DFQATT, CDR2 SNEGSKA (reference sequence). V lost 0 bases, J lost 2 bases, and 15 bases stayed unmatched. This CDR3 is built from 18 residues. CDR3 sequence reads: CSARDETGQARQQETQYF. The CDR3, as DNA: TGCAGTGCTAGAGATGAGACAGGGCAGGCTAGGCAACAAGAGACCCAGTACTTC.

This clonotype has a count of ten or more. Being one base from a much bigger clone, this may be a read error. The chain couples TRBV20-1 to TRBJ2-1; D is unclear. The CDR3 length is 11 residues. Germline CDR1 and CDR2: DFQATT and SNEGSKA (reference sequence). Written as DNA, the CDR3 is TGCAGTGCCCTCAACTACAATGAGCAGTCCTTC. This sequence encodes CSALNYNEQSF.

As concerns this clonotype: At one boundary the junction diverges from the germline segment, which might be a read error. The V gene is TRBV20-1, the J gene TRBJ2-3; possibly TRBD2 for D (6 bases). Germline lookup yields CDR1 DFQATT and CDR2 SNEGSKA (reference sequence). This CDR3 has 15 amino acids. This CDR3 is CSARRTTSSTDTQYF. CDR3 in DNA: TGCAGTGCTAGAAGGACTACCTCTAGCACAGACACGCAGTATTTT.